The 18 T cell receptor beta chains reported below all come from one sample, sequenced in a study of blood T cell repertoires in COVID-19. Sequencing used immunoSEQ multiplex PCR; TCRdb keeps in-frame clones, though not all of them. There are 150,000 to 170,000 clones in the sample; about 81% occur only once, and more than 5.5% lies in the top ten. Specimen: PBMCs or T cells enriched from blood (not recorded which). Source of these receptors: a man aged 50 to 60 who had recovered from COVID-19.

The CDR3 DNA sequence: TGTGCCATTGGGACAGCAGTTACTGGAAACACCATATATTTT. Translated: CAIGTAVTGNTIYF. The V and J genes are TRBV10-3 and TRBJ1-3; TRBD1 agrees at 7 bases. CDR3 size: 14 residues. Per the germline V gene, CDR1 is ENHRY and CDR2 is SYGVKD. The junction had 7 bases not matched to a gene; V was cut back by 9 bases and J by 2 bases.

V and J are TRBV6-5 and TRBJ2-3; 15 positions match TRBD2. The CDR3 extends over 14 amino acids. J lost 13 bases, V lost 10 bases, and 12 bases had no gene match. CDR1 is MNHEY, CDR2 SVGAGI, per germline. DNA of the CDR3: TGTGCCACCACGGGACTAGCGGGGGGCGGAAGGGAGTATTTT. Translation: CATTGLAGGGREYF.

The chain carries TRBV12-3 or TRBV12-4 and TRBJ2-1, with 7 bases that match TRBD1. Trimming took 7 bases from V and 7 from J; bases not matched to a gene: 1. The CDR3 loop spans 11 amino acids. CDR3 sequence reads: CASKTGNEQFF. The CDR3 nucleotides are TGTGCCAGCAAGACAGGGAATGAGCAGTTCTTC.

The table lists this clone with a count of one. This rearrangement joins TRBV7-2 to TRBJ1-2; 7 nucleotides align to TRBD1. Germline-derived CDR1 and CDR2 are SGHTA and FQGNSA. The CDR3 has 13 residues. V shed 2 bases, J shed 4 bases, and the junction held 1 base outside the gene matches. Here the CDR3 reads CASSLNRGYGYTF. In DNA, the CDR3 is TGTGCCAGCAGCTTAAACAGGGGCTATGGCTACACCTTC.

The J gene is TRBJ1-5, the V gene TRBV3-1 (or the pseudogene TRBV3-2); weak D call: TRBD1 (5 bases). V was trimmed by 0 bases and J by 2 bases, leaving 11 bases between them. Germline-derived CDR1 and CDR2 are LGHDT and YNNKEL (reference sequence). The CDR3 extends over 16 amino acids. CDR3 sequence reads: CASSQDRGFGNQPQHF. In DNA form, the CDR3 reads TGTGCCAGCAGCCAAGACCGGGGGTTTGGCAATCAGCCCCAGCATTTT.

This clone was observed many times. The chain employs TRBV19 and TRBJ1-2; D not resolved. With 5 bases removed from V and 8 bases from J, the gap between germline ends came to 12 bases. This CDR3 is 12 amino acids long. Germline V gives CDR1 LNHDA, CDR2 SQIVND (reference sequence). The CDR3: CASSLGREGYTF. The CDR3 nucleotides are TGTGCCAGTAGTCTCGGACGGGAAGGCTACACCTTC.

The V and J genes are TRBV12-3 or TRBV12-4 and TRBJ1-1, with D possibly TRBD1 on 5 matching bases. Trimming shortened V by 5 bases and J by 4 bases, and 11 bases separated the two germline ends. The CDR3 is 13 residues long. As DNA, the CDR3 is TGTGCCAGCAGTGTAGGGGAGGTCACTGAAGCTTTCTTT. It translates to CASSVGEVTEAFF.

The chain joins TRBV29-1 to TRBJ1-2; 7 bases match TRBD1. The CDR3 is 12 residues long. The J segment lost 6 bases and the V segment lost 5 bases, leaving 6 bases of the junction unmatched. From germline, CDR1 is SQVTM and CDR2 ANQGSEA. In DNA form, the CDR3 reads TGCAGCGTTACAGGGGCCTTAGATGGCTACACCTTC. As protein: CSVTGALDGYTF.

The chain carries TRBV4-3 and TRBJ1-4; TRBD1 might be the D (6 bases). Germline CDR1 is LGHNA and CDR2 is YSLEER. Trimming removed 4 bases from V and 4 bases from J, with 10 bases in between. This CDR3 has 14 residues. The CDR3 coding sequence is TGCGCCAGCAGCCTACAGGGTAATAATGAAAAACTGTTTTTT. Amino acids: CASSLQGNNEKLFF.

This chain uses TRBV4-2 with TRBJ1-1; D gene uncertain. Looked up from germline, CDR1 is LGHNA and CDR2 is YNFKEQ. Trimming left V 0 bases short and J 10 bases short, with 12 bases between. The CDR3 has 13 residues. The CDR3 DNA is TGTGCCAGCAGCCAAGAGACACCGGCGAGAGCTTTCTTT. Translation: CASSQETPARAFF.

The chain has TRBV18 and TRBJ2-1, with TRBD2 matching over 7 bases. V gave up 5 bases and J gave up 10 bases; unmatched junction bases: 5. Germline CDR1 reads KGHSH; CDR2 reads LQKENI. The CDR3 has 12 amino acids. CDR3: CASSLPGLEQFF. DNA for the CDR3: TGTGCCAGCTCATTACCGGGACTAGAGCAGTTCTTC.

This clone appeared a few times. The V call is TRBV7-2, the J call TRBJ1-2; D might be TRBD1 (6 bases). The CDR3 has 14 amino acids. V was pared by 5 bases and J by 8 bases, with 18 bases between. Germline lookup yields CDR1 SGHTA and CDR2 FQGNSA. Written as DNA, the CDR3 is TGTGCCAGCAGCATACGTGGACAGTCTCCGGGCTACACCTTC. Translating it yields CASSIRGQSPGYTF.

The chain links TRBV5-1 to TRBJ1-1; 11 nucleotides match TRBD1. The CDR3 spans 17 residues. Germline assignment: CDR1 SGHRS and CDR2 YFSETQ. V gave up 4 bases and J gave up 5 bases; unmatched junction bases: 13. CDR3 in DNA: TGCGCCAGCAGCCCCGGCGTTGGACAGGGGGCTTGGACTGAAGCTTTCTTT. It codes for CASSPGVGQGAWTEAFF.

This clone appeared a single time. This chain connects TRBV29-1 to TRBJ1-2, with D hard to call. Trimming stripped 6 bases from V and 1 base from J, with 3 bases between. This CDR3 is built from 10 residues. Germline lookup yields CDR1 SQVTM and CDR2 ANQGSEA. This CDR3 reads CSVGNYGYTF. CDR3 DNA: TGCAGCGTCGGTAACTATGGCTACACCTTC.

CDR3 sequence: CASSIGQVTDEAFF. The CDR3 DNA sequence: TGTGCCAGTAGTATAGGACAGGTCACGGATGAAGCTTTCTTT. V is TRBV19 and J is TRBJ1-1, with TRBD1 as a possible D gene (6 bases). The CDR3 is made up of 14 amino acids. Trimming took off 1 base at V and 7 bases at J, with 13 bases between the two ends. Germline V lookup: CDR1 LNHDA, CDR2 SQIVND (reference sequence).

This chain's CDR3 is CASSLALPGQGSEQYF. The CDR3 DNA follows: TGTGCCAGCAGCCTAGCCCTACCGGGACAGGGCTCCGAGCAGTACTTC. This chain joins TRBV11-3 and TRBJ2-7, with TRBD1 identical over 9 bases. The length of the CDR3 is 16 residues. The V segment lost 5 bases and the J segment 6 bases; nucleotides outside the gene matches: 14. Germline lookup yields CDR1 SGHNT and CDR2 YENEEA.

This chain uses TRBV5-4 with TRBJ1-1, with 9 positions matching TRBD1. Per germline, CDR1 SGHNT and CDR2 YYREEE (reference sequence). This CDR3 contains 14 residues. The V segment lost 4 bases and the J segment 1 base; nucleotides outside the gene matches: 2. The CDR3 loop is CASSPGQGNTEAFF. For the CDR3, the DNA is TGTGCCAGCAGCCCGGGACAGGGGAACACTGAAGCTTTCTTT.

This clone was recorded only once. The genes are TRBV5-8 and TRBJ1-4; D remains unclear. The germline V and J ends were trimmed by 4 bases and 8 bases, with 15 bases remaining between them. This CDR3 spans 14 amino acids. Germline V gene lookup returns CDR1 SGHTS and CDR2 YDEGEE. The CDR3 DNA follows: TGTGCCAGCAGCGTGACACGGGGTGGGGAAAAACTGTTTTTT. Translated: CASSVTRGGEKLFF.